These 20 T cell receptor beta chains came from one sample sequenced in a study of blood T cell repertoires in COVID-19. Libraries were prepared by immunoSEQ multiplex PCR; TCRdb keeps only in-frame clonotypes and omits some of them. The data contain hundreds of thousands of clones, roughly 89% of them seen just once; the ten biggest clones take up 1.4%. The sample was peripheral blood. All receptors derive from a woman aged 25 to 45 with active or convalescent COVID-19.

The gene calls are TRBV2 and TRBJ1-5, with D maybe TRBD1 (6 bases). The CDR3 runs 16 residues. In germline, CDR1 is SNHLY, CDR2 FYNNEI. The ends were cut back, 4 bases at V and 2 bases at J, with 15 bases in the middle. This CDR3 is CASSGRQAAGNQPQHF. In DNA form, the CDR3 reads TGTGCCAGCAGTGGGCGACAGGCGGCTGGCAATCAGCCCCAGCATTTT.

The chain recombines TRBV6-5 with TRBJ2-7; TRBD2 matches at 9 bases. This CDR3 has 14 amino acids. Germline V gene sequence: CDR1 MNHEY, CDR2 SVGAGI. V dropped 4 bases and J dropped 2; count of bases not matched to a gene: 3. The CDR3 bases are TGTGCCAGCAGTTCGACTAGCGGACCCTACGAGCAGTACTTC. Protein sequence: CASSSTSGPYEQYF.

The chain is built from TRBV3-1 (or the pseudogene TRBV3-2) and TRBJ1-1; D is uncertain. The CDR3 is 16 amino acids. V lost 0 bases, J lost 0 bases, and 11 bases lay in between. Germline-derived CDR1 and CDR2 are LGHDT and YNNKEL (reference sequence). The CDR3 reads CASSQDTRGVNTEAFF. The DNA for the CDR3 is TGTGCCAGCAGCCAAGATACCCGGGGAGTGAACACTGAAGCTTTCTTT.

In its sample, this clone was seen once. Other DNA sequences within the sample encode an identical CDR3. This chain uses TRBV20-1 with TRBJ2-7, with D maybe TRBD1 (6 bases). The CDR3 has 10 amino acids. The germline V gene encodes CDR1 DFQATT and CDR2 SNEGSKA (reference sequence). With 3 bases removed from V and 6 bases from J, the gap between germline ends came to 6 bases. This chain's CDR3 is CSASRGEQYF. The CDR3, as DNA: TGCAGTGCTAGCAGGGGCGAGCAGTACTTC.

This clone was seen just once. CDR3 protein: CASSQGQGWGSGNTIYF. In DNA form, the CDR3 reads TGCGCCAGCAGCCAAGGGCAGGGATGGGGCTCTGGAAACACCATATATTTT. The J gene is TRBJ1-3, the V gene TRBV4-1; D may be TRBD1 (5 bases). The CDR3 totals 17 residues. Deletions cut 1 base from V and 0 bases from J, with 13 bases between. CDR1 is MGHRA and CDR2 is YSYEKL in the germline V gene.

The V call is TRBV12-3 or TRBV12-4, the J call TRBJ1-1; D is ambiguous. This CDR3 has 12 amino acids. Trimming removed 10 bases at V and 1 base at J, with 10 bases between. As DNA, the CDR3 is TGTGCCACCCTTTACAGGAACACTGAAGCTTTCTTT. It encodes CATLYRNTEAFF.

The chain recombines TRBV9 with TRBJ1-2; D gene unclear. Germline CDR1 and CDR2: SGDLS and YYNGEE. V dropped 0 bases and J dropped 4 bases, with 19 bases sitting between them. The CDR3 covers 17 residues. The CDR3 loop reads CASSVDVDSTFPYGYTF. The CDR3 DNA follows: TGTGCCAGCAGCGTAGATGTCGATAGCACTTTCCCCTATGGCTACACCTTC.

The chain couples TRBV6-5 to TRBJ2-7; D might be TRBD2 (5 bases). With 3 bases removed from V and 2 bases from J, the gap between germline ends came to 8 bases. This CDR3 region has 13 residues. Germline loops: CDR1 MNHEY, CDR2 SVGAGI. This CDR3 is CASSYGRTYEQYF. The CDR3 coding sequence is TGTGCCAGCAGTTATGGGAGAACCTACGAGCAGTACTTC.

J is TRBJ2-5 and V is TRBV4-2, with D perhaps matching TRBD2 (7 bases). V lost 0 bases to trimming and J lost 4 bases, with 12 bases between them. Looked up from germline, CDR1 is LGHNA and CDR2 is YNFKEQ. The CDR3 contains 15 residues. CDR3 loop: CASSQDSGGPETQYF. CDR3 coding DNA: TGTGCCAGCAGCCAAGATTCGGGGGGCCCAGAGACCCAGTACTTC.

V gene TRBV5-1 combines with J gene TRBJ2-5, with D perhaps matching TRBD2 (5 bases). CDR1 is SGHRS, CDR2 YFSETQ, per germline. CDR3 length equals 13 residues. Trimming cost V 0 bases and J 7 bases, with 10 bases left between them. The CDR3 spells CASSLVLGGTQYF. In DNA, the CDR3 is TGCGCCAGCAGCTTGGTTCTAGGAGGGACCCAGTACTTC.

The chain is built from TRBV10-3 and TRBJ1-3, with D perhaps TRBD1 (6 bases). The CDR3 is 15 amino acids. V lost 4 bases and J 0 bases, leaving 10 bases between the germline ends. Germline V gene data show CDR1 as ENHRY and CDR2 as SYGVKD. This CDR3 is CAISVGAISGNTIYF. The CDR3 DNA sequence: TGTGCCATCAGTGTGGGGGCTATCTCTGGAAACACCATATATTTT.

V and J are TRBV6-5 and TRBJ1-5; D not resolved. The CDR3 runs to 15 residues. V dropped 4 bases and J dropped 4 bases, with 14 bases sitting between them. CDR1 is MNHEY and CDR2 is SVGAGI in the germline V gene. DNA of the CDR3: TGTGCCAGCAGTTCGGCCAGATCGGGAAATCAGCCCCAGCATTTT. This sequence encodes CASSSARSGNQPQHF.

The rearrangement links TRBV5-4 to TRBJ2-1; 7 bases fit TRBD1. In germline, CDR1 is SGHNT, CDR2 YYREEE (reference sequence). Germline trimming cut 0 bases from V and 6 bases from J; bases unmatched to any gene: 6. The CDR3 runs to 15 residues. CDR3 nucleotide sequence: TGTGCCAGCAGCTTGGTCGGGACAGCAGGCAATGAGCAGTTCTTC. Protein product: CASSLVGTAGNEQFF.

The chain employs TRBV19 and TRBJ1-4; D is uncertain. The CDR3 contains 14 residues. Germline values: CDR1 LNHDA, CDR2 SQIVND (reference sequence). V lost 3 bases and J 7 bases, leaving 12 bases between the germline ends. CDR3 amino acids: CASSMAGVGEKLFF. The CDR3 nucleotides read TGTGCCAGTAGTATGGCCGGGGTAGGTGAAAAACTGTTTTTT.

The chain recombines TRBV6-1 with TRBJ1-6; TRBD1 matches 7 bases. This CDR3 is 14 amino acids long. The V gene end was trimmed by 0 bases and the J gene end by 10 bases; junction bases not matched to a gene: 3. The germline V gene encodes CDR1 MNHNS and CDR2 SASEGT. CDR3 in amino acids: CASSEAGGGSPLHF. The CDR3 coding sequence is TGTGCCAGCAGTGAAGCCGGAGGGGGCTCACCCCTCCACTTT.

The chain links TRBV5-5 to TRBJ1-5; 7 nucleotides align to TRBD1. V trimming: 0 bases; J trimming: 7 bases; junction bases outside the gene matches: 7. CDR1 SGHKS and CDR2 YYEKEE come from the germline V gene (reference sequence). The CDR3 is made up of 15 amino acids. CDR3 DNA sequence: TGTGCCAGCAGCTTGGGGTACAGGGGCGAGCAGCCCCAGCATTTT. This translates into CASSLGYRGEQPQHF.

The V and J genes are TRBV11-2 and TRBJ1-1; D possibly corresponds to TRBD1 (6 bases). The V end lost 4 bases, the J end lost 5 bases, and 14 bases lay between the germline ends. The CDR3 is 14 residues long. Germline CDR1 SGHAT, CDR2 FQNNGV. This CDR3 is CASSSTFGTTEAFF. In nucleotides, the CDR3 is TGTGCCAGCAGCTCCACATTCGGGACAACTGAAGCTTTCTTT.

J is TRBJ1-5 and V is TRBV7-9, with 7 bases aligning to TRBD1. Germline V CDR1 and CDR2: SEHNR, FQNEAQ (reference sequence). The CDR3 is 14 amino acids. Unmatched junction bases numbered 8, after V lost 5 bases and J lost 7 bases. The CDR3 spells CASSTDRVGQPQHF. The CDR3 nucleotides are TGTGCCAGCAGCACCGACAGGGTCGGCCAGCCCCAGCATTTT.

This rearrangement joins TRBV28 to TRBJ1-1; D is undetermined. Looked up from germline, CDR1 is MDHEN and CDR2 is SYDVKM. This CDR3 contains 13 residues. V was clipped by 2 bases and J by 10 bases, with 14 bases between them. In DNA, the CDR3 is TGTGCCAGCAGTTTACCCGGGTTTCACGGAGCTTTCTTT. Protein sequence: CASSLPGFHGAFF. The complete variable domain, with remaining parts taken from reference TRBV28 and TRBJ1-1, reads DVKVTQSSRYLVKRTGEKVFLECVQDMDHENMFWYRQDPGLGLRLIYFSYDVKMKEKGDIPEGYSVSREKKERFSLILESASTNQTSMYLCASSLPGFHGAFFGQGTRLTVV.

This clone has a handful of counts. This sequence joins TRBV6-5 and TRBJ2-5; 7 bases match TRBD1. The ends lost 6 bases at V and 4 bases at J; junction bases unmatched: 8. This CDR3 is built from 14 residues. The germline CDR1 and CDR2 sequences are MNHEY and SVGAGI. CDR3 nucleotide sequence: TGTGCCAGCAGGCTAGGGGGCGCGTTAGAGACCCAGTACTTC. Translating it yields CASRLGGALETQYF.